Each of the 12 T cell receptor beta chains below was sequenced from the same sample in a study of a mutant IDH1 vaccine in newly diagnosed glioma. Assay: immunoSEQ multiplex PCR; the TCRdb copy retains only in-frame clones and omits some. The sample yields some 60,000 clones, around 81% seen once. Time point specified: week 35, safety follow-up. The study gave 300 ug of mutant IDH1 20-mer peptide per vaccine dose, with topical imiquimod. These receptors' antigens are unknown. Sequences were derived from PBMCs, sampled from a glioma patient whose treatment included an IDH1 peptide vaccine. All receptors come from a middle-aged man with glioma.

The chain carries TRBV30 and TRBJ2-3; 15 nucleotides match TRBD2. The CDR3 is made up of 17 amino acids. From germline, CDR1 is GTSNPN and CDR2 SVGIG (reference sequence). V shed 1 base, J shed 6 bases, and the junction held 8 bases outside the gene matches. CDR3 DNA: TGTGCCTGGAGTGGGTGGACTAGCGGGAGGGTTCCGGATACGCAGTATTTT. Amino acid sequence: CAWSGWTSGRVPDTQYF.

The chain employs TRBV5-6 and TRBJ2-5; 9 nucleotides line up with TRBD2. The V and J ends lost 3 bases and 5 bases, in that order; junction bases with no gene match: 20. Germline V gives CDR1 SGHDT, CDR2 YYEEEE. This CDR3 spans 19 amino acids. The DNA for the CDR3 is TGTGCCAGCAGCTCGCGTCTGACCGGACTAGCGAGAGGTGGGGAGACCCAGTACTTC. It codes for CASSSRLTGLARGGETQYF.

V is TRBV11-2 and J is TRBJ1-1, with a possible D match to TRBD1 (5 bases). The ends were cut back, 2 bases at V and 6 bases at J, with 10 bases in the middle. The CDR3 totals 13 residues. Germline lookup yields CDR1 SGHAT and CDR2 FQNNGV. The CDR3 coding sequence is TGTGCCAGCAGCTTACGTGGGGCAGCTGAAGCTTTCTTT. Translating gives CASSLRGAAEAFF.

DNA for the CDR3: TGTGCCAGCACTGACAGGGGGCAAGGCTACACCTTC. Its translation is CASTDRGQGYTF. The chain recombines TRBV19 with TRBJ1-2; 10 positions agree with TRBD1. The V and J ends lost 9 bases and 8 bases, in that order; junction bases with no gene match: 6. Germline values: CDR1 LNHDA, CDR2 SQIVND (reference sequence). The CDR3 contains 12 residues.

The V call is TRBV4-1, the J call TRBJ2-1, with 12 bases matching TRBD1. The germline V gene encodes CDR1 MGHRA and CDR2 YSYEKL. The CDR3 spans 15 residues. After removal of 4 bases from V and 8 bases from J, the junction contained 6 bases not matched to a gene. CDR3 loop: CASSLTGTGGDEQFF. The CDR3 bases are TGCGCCAGCAGCCTTACCGGGACAGGGGGCGATGAGCAGTTCTTC.

The genes are TRBV28 and TRBJ1-5; 7 positions match TRBD1. CDR3 size: 15 residues. With 3 bases clipped from V and 4 bases from J, the junction kept 6 bases outside the gene matches. Germline CDR1 and CDR2: MDHEN and SYDVKM. DNA of the CDR3: TGTGCCAGCAGTTTTCTTGACAGGGAGAATCAGCCCCAGCATTTT. Translation gives CASSFLDRENQPQHF.

V usage is TRBV19 and J usage is TRBJ1-5; D possibly corresponds to TRBD1 (5 bases). The CDR3 has 14 amino acids. V was trimmed by 2 bases and J by 1 base, leaving 6 bases between them. Germline V gene data show CDR1 as LNHDA and CDR2 as SQIVND (reference sequence). The CDR3 nucleotides read TGTGCCAGTAGTATACAGGGAAGCAATCAGCCCCAGCATTTT. Amino acids: CASSIQGSNQPQHF.

As regards this clone: Other DNA sequences within the sample encode an identical CDR3. This sequence joins TRBV29-1 and TRBJ1-2; TRBD1 might be the D (6 bases). The CDR3 is 12 residues long. Per the germline V gene, CDR1 is SQVTM and CDR2 is ANQGSEA. The V gene lost 3 bases and the J gene lost 4 bases, with 9 bases spanning the gap. The CDR3 loop reads CSVEDSSYGYTF. In DNA, the CDR3 is TGCAGCGTTGAGGACAGTTCCTATGGCTACACCTTC.

V and J are TRBV5-6 and TRBJ2-5; 10 nucleotides match TRBD2. The ends lost 3 bases at V and 2 bases at J; junction bases unmatched: 4. CDR1 and CDR2 from the germline V gene are SGHDT and YYEEEE. CDR3 size: 15 residues. In DNA, the CDR3 is TGTGCCAGCAGCTCGGAACTAGCGGGGCAAGAGACCCAGTACTTC. This encodes CASSSELAGQETQYF.

The chain employs TRBV9 and TRBJ2-1; D is unclear. The germline CDR1 and CDR2 sequences are SGDLS and YYNGEE. The V gene lost 0 bases and the J gene lost 5 bases, with 12 bases spanning the gap. CDR3 size: 15 residues. The CDR3 nucleotides are TGTGCCAGCAGCGTAGACCCTGGCGACAACAATGAGCAGTTCTTC. Encoded protein: CASSVDPGDNNEQFF.

V usage is TRBV5-1 and J usage is TRBJ1-2; D is uncertain. The V end was cut by 4 bases, the J end by 7 bases, with 17 bases between. Looked up from germline, CDR1 is SGHRS and CDR2 is YFSETQ. The CDR3 contains 14 residues. CDR3: CASSLSDGTFGYTF. For the CDR3, the DNA is TGCGCCAGCAGCCTATCCGACGGAACCTTTGGCTACACCTTC.

This chain connects TRBV29-1 to TRBJ2-3; 10 positions agree with TRBD2. This CDR3 has 17 residues. Germline loops: CDR1 SQVTM, CDR2 ANQGSEA. Unmatched junction bases numbered 11, after V lost 3 bases and J lost 2 bases. The CDR3 DNA follows: TGCAGCGTTGAGTTGTTGCTAGCGGGGGACCTCACAGATACGCAGTATTTT. Its protein product is CSVELLLAGDLTDTQYF.